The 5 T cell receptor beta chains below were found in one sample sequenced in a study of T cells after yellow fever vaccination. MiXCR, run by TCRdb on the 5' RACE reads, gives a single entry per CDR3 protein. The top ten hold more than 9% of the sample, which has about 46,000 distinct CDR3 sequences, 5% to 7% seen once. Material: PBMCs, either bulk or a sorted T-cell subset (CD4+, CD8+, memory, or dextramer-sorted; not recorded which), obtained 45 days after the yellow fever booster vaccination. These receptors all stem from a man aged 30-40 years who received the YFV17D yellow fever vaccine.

The CDR3 DNA reads as TGTGCCAGCAGCTTCGTAGGGGGGAACGACAGGAAGAACTATGGCTACACCTTC. Translated: CASSFVGGNDRKNYGYTF. The chain employs TRBV11-1 and TRBJ1-2, with D possibly being TRBD1 (6 bases). This CDR3 has 18 amino acids. The germline V gene encodes CDR1 SGHAT and CDR2 FQDESV (reference sequence). V dropped 3 bases and J dropped 2 bases, with 22 bases sitting between them.

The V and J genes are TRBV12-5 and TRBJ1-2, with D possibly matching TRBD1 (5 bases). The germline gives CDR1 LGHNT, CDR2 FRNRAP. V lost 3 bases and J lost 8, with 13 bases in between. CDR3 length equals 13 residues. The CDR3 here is CASGLATGLGYTF. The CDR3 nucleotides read TGTGCTAGTGGTTTAGCGACGGGGCTGGGCTACACCTTC.

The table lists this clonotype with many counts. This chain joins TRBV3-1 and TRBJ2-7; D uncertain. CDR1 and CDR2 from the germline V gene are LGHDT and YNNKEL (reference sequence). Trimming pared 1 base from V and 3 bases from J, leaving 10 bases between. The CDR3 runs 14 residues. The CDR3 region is CASSQGGPLYEQYF. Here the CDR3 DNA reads TGTGCCAGCAGCCAAGGTGGACCACTCTACGAGCAGTACTTC.

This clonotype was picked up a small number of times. CDR3 in amino acids: CASSVQGYEQYF. The CDR3, as DNA: TGTGCCAGCAGTGTGCAGGGCTACGAGCAGTACTTC. The rearrangement joins TRBV12-3 or TRBV12-4 to TRBJ2-7, with a possible D match to TRBD1 (5 bases). The length of the CDR3 is 12 residues. Trimming left V 5 bases short and J 3 bases short, with 8 bases between.

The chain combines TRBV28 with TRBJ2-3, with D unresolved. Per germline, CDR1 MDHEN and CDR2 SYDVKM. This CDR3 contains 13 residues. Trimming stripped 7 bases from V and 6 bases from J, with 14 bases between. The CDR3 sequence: CASTLLSRDTQYF. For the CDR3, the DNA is TGTGCCAGCACTCTCCTCTCAAGGGATACGCAGTATTTT.